The present TCR beta chain was sequenced within a study of cytomegalovirus exposure and HLA in healthy donors (dated by TCRdb to 2015 to 2018). Background on the whole study: According to an earlier analysis of a few hundred of the donors, about 180 million T cells yielded roughly 110 million unique TCR beta sequences and more than 250 Gb of sequence data. Four to six DR-DQ haplotypes were handled as single units for association and clustering, since linkage in the cohort was strong. HLA typing covered class I and class II loci at four-digit resolution. Around 300 gigabases of sequencing data and tens of millions of unique TCR sequences were included in an early release covering over 600 HLA-typed donors. Besides the first cohort of under 700 subjects, a separate validation cohort made up of 95 to 150 different subjects was used. In an earlier analysis of 500 to 650 of the donors, high-throughput TCR beta sequencing was used to judge whether each TCR beta V gene segment behaved as functional or pseudogenic. High-throughput TCR immunosequencing, statistical association of individual TCRs with disease status, and machine learning were combined to predict cytomegalovirus infection status. Rather than using new phenotypic data, the later analysis identified candidate immune exposures from TCR beta sequences and from how often those sequences occurred across donors. To study patterns of TCR occurrence, a later analysis re-analyzed previously published TCR beta repertoires from around 700 donors and added high-resolution HLA genotyping. The aim of the study was to test whether cataloging public T cell receptors could identify signatures of past pathogen exposure. Donor age, sex, ethnicity and CMV serostatus were compiled together with the repertoire data. Across around 400 genotyped donors of the cohort, an average of roughly 250,000 unique TCR beta nucleotide sequences per donor were sequenced, and approximately 17% of those sequences were non-productive. Of the roughly 400 genotyped donors, approximately 83% fell in the genetic ancestry cluster associated with self-reported Caucasian donors. The study profiled the T cell repertoires of around 700 subjects by immunosequencing and related them to cytomegalovirus serostatus. A later genetic analysis used genome-wide SNP genotypes for about 65% of the 666 donors, treating that subset as a discovery cohort. The number of donors typed differed by locus, with about 629-640 for A, B, C, DRB1 and DQB1, approximately 500 for DQA1, over 600 for DPA1, and under 490 for DPB1. All discovery cohort repertoires had been generated on a single sequencing platform.

In its sample, this clone was seen a few times. The specificity of this receptor is unknown. Base quality data are lacking; no much larger clone is found one base away. In total, approximately 690 healthy bone marrow donors made up the cohort. At the time of sampling, all cohort members were nominally healthy, though unrecorded immune exposures were likely present. The donor was CMV seropositive and was included in the group of approximately 300 seropositive cohort members. Each donor provided a peripheral blood sample, and peripheral blood mononuclear cells were used for TCR beta sequencing. The Qiagen DNeasy Blood Extraction Kit was used to extract genomic DNA from the blood cell samples. From a lookup of the germline V gene, CDR1 and CDR2 are SGHTA and FQGNSA. Trimming takes 3 bases off V and 4 bases off J; junction bases not matched to a gene: 6. Including cysteine and phenylalanine, the CDR3 has 15 amino acids. The retained sequence is limited to the CDR3, 45 bases, with the frame set at the first base.

Libraries were built with the immunoSEQ multiplex PCR assay. A mixture of 60 forward primers for TCR Vbeta segments and 13 reverse primers for TCR Jbeta segments was used in the multiplex PCR. The CDR3 region of rearranged TCR beta genes was amplified from genomic DNA by a multiplex PCR assay. On the Illumina HiSeq System, the amplified TCR beta libraries were sequenced as 87-base-pair reads. Under the source paper's analysis protocol: A later analysis counted 75 million to 100 million unique TCR beta chains across the 650 to 800 repertoires, and roughly 10 million of these chains were shared by at least two donors. A nearest-neighbor algorithm error-corrected the raw reads and collapsed the reads into unique sequences, merging closely related sequences to remove PCR and sequencing errors. Alignment of CDR3 sequences to IMGT reference sequences was used to assign V, D and J gene segments. For a sequence to be retained, a match of at least six nucleotides to both a V gene segment and a J gene segment was required. A rearrangement counted as productive if the CDR3 had no stop codons and remained in frame with V and J, and every other rearrangement counted as non-productive. Following IMGT convention, CDR3 was defined as the stretch from the second conserved V-encoded cysteine to the conserved J-encoded phenylalanine. Sequences without an unambiguous match to a single V gene segment were excluded from the earlier analysis of over 500 of the donors. An earlier analysis of 450 to 650 of the donors called V segments functional above 56.7% productive rearrangements and segregating when the between-donor standard deviation exceeded 5%. A statistical classification framework was built for diagnosing cytomegalovirus status from the catalog of TCR beta chain sequences. V and J gene assignment, in a later analysis, came from comparing TCR nucleotide sequences with IMGT/GENE-DB human TR gene sequences. The TCRdist pipeline was used in a later analysis to assign CDR3 sequences and most-parsimonious VDJ recombination scenarios. In a later analysis, each TCR beta chain was defined by its CDR3 amino acid sequence together with its V-gene family, and reads lacking a unique V-gene family were excluded. As a way to deal with suspected cross-contamination and a sequencing artifact, a later analysis dropped roughly 620 nucleotide sequences that were highly shared and had low generation probability. For each public chain, a later analysis derived a clonal expansion index from normalized ranks of inferred template counts within each repertoire. A later analysis computed generation probabilities with a VDJ recombination model fitted to out-of-frame rearrangements, and checked the results against IGoR. Hypergeometric tests were used in a later analysis to score TCR-TCR, TCR-HLA and TCR-CMV co-occurrence, with a repertoire-size bias correction applied to the TCR pairs. False discovery rates were estimated in a later analysis by permuting HLA or CMV assignments 20 times. In a later analysis, co-occurring TCRs were grouped using DBSCAN, and TCRdist sequence similarity was added for clustering within HLA-allele-positive subsets. Co-occurrence clustering excluded repertoires with fewer than 30,000 or more than 120,000 public chains, plus five with anomalous nucleotide sharing. Imported from immuneACCESS, the table was reduced by TCRdb to in-frame sequences with V and J called. These copies leave out some clones; in studies compared against another copy, an unresolved V gene accounts for under half, and the cause of the remainder is not known. V, J and clone size were drawn from that table, and D and trimming were deduced from the DNA. The table for this sample lists approximately 160,000 clones; around 80% of them were counted only once. The ten largest clonotypes hold roughly 4.7% of the sample.

Results the study describes overall, beyond this receptor: A later genetic analysis reported fewer N-insertions in productive TCRs among donors in an Asian-associated ancestry cluster than the approximately 700-donor mean. Immune exposure information for the cohort was limited to CMV serostatus. A further reported finding was that TCR beta sequences accurately predicted the HLA-A and HLA-B alleles for most subjects in the first cohort. A later analysis found that most CMV-associated TCR beta chains appeared HLA-restricted, with HLA associations seemingly driven largely by CMV exposure. Only TCR beta chains were sequenced in this cohort, and the absence of alpha or paired-chain data limited detectable features. Most TCR sequences were observed very rarely across donors, whereas some public TCRs were present in many individuals. The authors suggested that the approach could potentially be generalized to other disease states and immunological phenotypes. In a later analysis, the rate of TCR association differed among HLA loci, with DRB1 alleles having the most associated TCRs and HLA-C alleles having the fewest. Compared with equally common non-associated chains, HLA-associated TCR beta chains in a later analysis were more clonally expanded and had lower generation probabilities. According to a later analysis, parvovirus B19, influenza, CMV and Epstein-Barr virus appeared linked to several top co-occurrence clusters. A later analysis associated about 18,000 TCR beta sequences with specific HLA alleles at a false discovery rate of 0.05. In a later genetic analysis, a missense DCLRE1C variant was associated with V-gene and J-gene trimming of TCR beta chains, and the association was replicated in an independent cohort. The 87-base-pair reads could not distinguish some IMGT-functional V segments, including TRBV6-2 and TRBV6-3, so those segments were excluded. A total of around 150 TCR beta chains were listed by the study as associated with cytomegalovirus. The classifier was reported to diagnose cytomegalovirus status with high specificity and sensitivity in both the original cohort and the validation cohort. In vitro tests confirmed that a few of the cytomegalovirus-associated TCR beta chains recognize cytomegalovirus antigens. About 17 rarely observed V segments, including chromosome 9 orphons, were excluded from the earlier analysis of a few hundred of the donors because counts were too low. Correlated functional status among segregating V segments might be attributable to linkage disequilibrium, but an unknown experimental factor could not be ruled out. Because some donors lacked HLA typing at each locus, the association tests relied only on the typed subset. Broadly in line with IMGT annotations, most TCR beta V segments showed up in productive rearrangements about 87% or about 30% of the time in an earlier analysis of about 500 of the donors. Assigning TCR associations to individual alleles was difficult when HLA alleles, especially DR and DQ, strongly co-occurred. Presence/absence analyses assumed roughly uniform sequencing depth across donors, an assumption that may not hold. A group of highly shared sequence variants was considered likely to be a technical artifact of the sequencing pipeline.

The chain employs TRBV7-2 and TRBJ1-2, and 9 junctional nucleotides match TRBD1. Sequencing was done on a sample of PBMCs. The receptor was isolated from a woman aged 45 to 65 in good health and CMV-seropositive. The nucleotides read TGTGCCAGCAGCTTTGAATTGACAGGGGGCTATGGCTACACCTTC. Translation gives CASSFELTGGYGYTF. Beyond the CDR3, the reference TRBV7-2 and TRBJ1-2 genes provide the residues; the full variable domain reads: GAGVSQSPSNKVTEKGKDVELRCDPISGHTALYWYRQSLGQGLEFLIYFQGNSAPDKSGLPSDRFSAERTGGSVSTLTIQRTQQEDSAVYLCASSFELTGGYGYTFGSGTRLTVV.